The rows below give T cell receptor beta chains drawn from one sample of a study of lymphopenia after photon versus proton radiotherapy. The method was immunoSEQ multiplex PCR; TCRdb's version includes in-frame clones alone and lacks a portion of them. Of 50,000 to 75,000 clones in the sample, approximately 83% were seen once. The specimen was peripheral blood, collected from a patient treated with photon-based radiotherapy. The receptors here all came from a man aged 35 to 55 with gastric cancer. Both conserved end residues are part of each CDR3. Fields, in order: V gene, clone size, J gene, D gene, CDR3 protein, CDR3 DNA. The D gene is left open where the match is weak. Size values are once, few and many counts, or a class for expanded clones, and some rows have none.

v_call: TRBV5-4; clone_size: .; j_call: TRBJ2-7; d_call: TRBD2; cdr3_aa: CASSAYAGGSYEQYF; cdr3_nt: TGTGCCAGCAGCGCCTACGCGGGGGGATCCTACGAGCAGTACTTC
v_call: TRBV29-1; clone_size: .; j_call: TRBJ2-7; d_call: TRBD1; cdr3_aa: CSAGQGRYEQYF; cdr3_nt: TGCAGCGCGGGACAGGGGCGGTACGAGCAGTACTTC
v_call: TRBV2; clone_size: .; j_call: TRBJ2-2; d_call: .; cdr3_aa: CASTRRAANTGELFF; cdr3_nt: TGTGCCAGCACGCGCAGGGCCGCGAACACCGGGGAGCTGTTTTTT
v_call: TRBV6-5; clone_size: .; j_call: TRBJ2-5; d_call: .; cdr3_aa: CASSPTHRTEETQYF; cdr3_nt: TGTGCCAGCAGCCCCACCCACAGGACCGAAGAGACCCAGTACTTC
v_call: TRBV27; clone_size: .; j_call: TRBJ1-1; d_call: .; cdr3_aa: CASSPRPHTEAFF; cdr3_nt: TGTGCCAGCAGTCCCCGGCCACACACTGAAGCTTTCTTT
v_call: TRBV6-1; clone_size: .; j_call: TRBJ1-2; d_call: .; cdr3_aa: CASAGILPGYGYTF; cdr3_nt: TGTGCCAGCGCCGGGATTCTACCCGGCTATGGCTACACCTTC
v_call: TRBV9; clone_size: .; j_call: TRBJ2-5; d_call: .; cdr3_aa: CASSVSSQETQYF; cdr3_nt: TGTGCCAGCAGCGTTTCTAGCCAAGAGACCCAGTACTTC
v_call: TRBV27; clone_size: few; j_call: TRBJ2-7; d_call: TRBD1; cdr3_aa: CASSSRGDWTGDEQYF; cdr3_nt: TGTGCCAGCAGCTCTCGCGGCGATTGGACAGGGGACGAGCAGTACTTC
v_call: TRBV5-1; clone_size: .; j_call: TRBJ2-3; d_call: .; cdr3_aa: CASSLVAGGTDTQYF; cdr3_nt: TGCGCCAGCAGCTTGGTGGCAGGGGGCACAGATACGCAGTATTTT
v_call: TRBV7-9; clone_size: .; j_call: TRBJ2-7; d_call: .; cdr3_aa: CASSQGQLNSYEQYF; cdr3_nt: TGTGCCAGCAGCCAAGGACAGTTGAATTCCTACGAGCAGTACTTC
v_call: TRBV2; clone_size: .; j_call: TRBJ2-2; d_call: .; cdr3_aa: CASSENSPTGELFF; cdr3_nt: TGTGCCAGCAGTGAAAACAGCCCCACCGGGGAGCTGTTTTTT
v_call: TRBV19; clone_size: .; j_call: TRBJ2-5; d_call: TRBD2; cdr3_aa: CASSIYSGGQETQYF; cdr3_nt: TGTGCCAGTAGTATCTATAGCGGGGGGCAAGAGACCCAGTACTTC
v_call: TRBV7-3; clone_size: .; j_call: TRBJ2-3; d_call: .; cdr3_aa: CASSPGPAGTQYF; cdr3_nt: TGTGCCAGCAGCCCTGGCCCGGCAGGTACGCAGTATTTT
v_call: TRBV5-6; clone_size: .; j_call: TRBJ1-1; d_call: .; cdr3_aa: CASSRGVLNTEAFF; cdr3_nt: TGTGCCAGCAGCCGGGGGGTACTGAACACTGAAGCTTTCTTT
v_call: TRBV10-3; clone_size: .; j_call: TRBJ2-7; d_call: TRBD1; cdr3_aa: CAIRETGAYEQYF; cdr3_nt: TGTGCCATCAGGGAGACAGGGGCTTACGAGCAGTACTTC
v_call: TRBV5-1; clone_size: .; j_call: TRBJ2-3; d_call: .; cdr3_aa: CASSLDLSTDTQYF; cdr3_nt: TGCGCCAGCAGCTTGGACCTTAGCACAGATACGCAGTATTTT
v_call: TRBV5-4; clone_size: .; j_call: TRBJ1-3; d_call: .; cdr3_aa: CASSPGGREPGNTIYF; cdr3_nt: TGTGCCAGCAGCCCTGGCGGCAGGGAACCTGGAAACACCATATATTTT
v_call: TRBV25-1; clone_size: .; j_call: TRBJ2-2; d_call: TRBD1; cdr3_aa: CASRDTGQGDTGELFF; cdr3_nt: TGTGCCAGCAGGGACACGGGACAGGGGGACACCGGGGAGCTGTTTTTT
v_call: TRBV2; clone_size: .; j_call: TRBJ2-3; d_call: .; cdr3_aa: CASSEGGLSDTQYF; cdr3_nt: TGTGCCAGCAGTGAAGGGGGCCTCTCAGATACGCAGTATTTT
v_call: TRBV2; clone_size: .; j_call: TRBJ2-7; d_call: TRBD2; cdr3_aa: CASRPGLADSYEQYF; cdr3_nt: TGTGCCAGCAGGCCGGGACTAGCGGACTCCTACGAGCAGTACTTC
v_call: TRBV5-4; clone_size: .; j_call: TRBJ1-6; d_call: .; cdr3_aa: CASSLVGGPNSPPHF; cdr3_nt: TGTGCCAGCAGCTTGGTCGGGGGGCCCAATTCACCCCCCCACTTT
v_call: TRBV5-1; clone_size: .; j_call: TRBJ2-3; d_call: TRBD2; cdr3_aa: CASSKTSGGYTDTQYF; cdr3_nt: TGCGCCAGCAGCAAGACTAGCGGGGGGTACACAGATACGCAGTATTTT
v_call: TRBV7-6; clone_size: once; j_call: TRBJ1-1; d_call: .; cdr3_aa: CASSSGATEAFF; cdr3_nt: TGTGCCAGCAGCTCGGGGGCTACTGAAGCTTTCTTT
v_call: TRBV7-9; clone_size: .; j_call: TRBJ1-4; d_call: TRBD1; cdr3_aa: CASSPEGAAELGEKLFF; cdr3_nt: TGTGCCAGCAGCCCCGAGGGGGCGGCGGAGTTAGGTGAAAAACTGTTTTTT
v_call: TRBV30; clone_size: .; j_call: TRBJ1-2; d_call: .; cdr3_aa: CAWSVQDYGYTF; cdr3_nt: TGTGCCTGGAGTGTACAAGACTATGGCTACACCTTC
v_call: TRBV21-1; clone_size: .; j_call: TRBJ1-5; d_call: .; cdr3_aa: CASSKEEWWSNQPQHF; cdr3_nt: TGTGCCAGCAGCAAAGAGGAGTGGTGGAGCAATCAGCCCCAGCATTTT
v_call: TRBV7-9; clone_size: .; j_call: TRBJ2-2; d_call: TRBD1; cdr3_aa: CASSGGQGIPGELFF; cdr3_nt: TGTGCCAGCAGCGGGGGACAGGGTATCCCCGGGGAGCTGTTTTTT
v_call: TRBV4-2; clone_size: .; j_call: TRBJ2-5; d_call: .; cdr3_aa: CASSPRRILGGETQYF; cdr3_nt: TGTGCCAGCAGTCCAAGGAGGATCTTGGGCGGAGAGACCCAGTACTTC
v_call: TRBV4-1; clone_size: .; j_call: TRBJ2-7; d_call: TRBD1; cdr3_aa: CASSQGVGQGFHEQYF; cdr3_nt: TGCGCCAGCAGCCAAGGGGTAGGACAGGGGTTCCACGAGCAGTACTTC
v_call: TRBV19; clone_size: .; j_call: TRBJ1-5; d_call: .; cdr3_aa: CASSIKAKPQHF; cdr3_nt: TGTGCCAGTAGTATAAAGGCGAAGCCCCAGCATTTT
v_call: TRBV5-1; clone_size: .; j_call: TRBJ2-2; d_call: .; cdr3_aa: CASSIPGLNTGELFF; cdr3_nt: TGCGCCAGCAGCATACCGGGACTTAACACCGGGGAGCTGTTTTTT
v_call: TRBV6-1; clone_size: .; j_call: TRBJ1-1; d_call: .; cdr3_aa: CASSERLMNTEAFF; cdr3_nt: TGTGCCAGCAGTGAACGGCTAATGAACACTGAAGCTTTCTTT
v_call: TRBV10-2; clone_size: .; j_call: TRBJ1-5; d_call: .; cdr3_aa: CASSEGNQPQHF; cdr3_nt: TGCGCCAGCAGTGAGGGCAATCAGCCCCAGCATTTT
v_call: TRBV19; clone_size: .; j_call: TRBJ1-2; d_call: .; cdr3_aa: CASSIDFSGPFYYGYTF; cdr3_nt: TGTGCCAGTAGTATAGATTTCTCGGGCCCGTTCTACTATGGCTACACCTTC
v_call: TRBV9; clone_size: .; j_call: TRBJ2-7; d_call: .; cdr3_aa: CASSVRTEGYEQYF; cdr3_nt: TGTGCCAGCAGCGTGAGGACGGAGGGATACGAGCAGTACTTC
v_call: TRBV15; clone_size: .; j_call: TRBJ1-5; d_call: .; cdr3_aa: CATSRVGQYSNQPQHF; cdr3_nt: TGTGCCACCAGCAGAGTGGGGCAATATAGCAATCAGCCCCAGCATTTT
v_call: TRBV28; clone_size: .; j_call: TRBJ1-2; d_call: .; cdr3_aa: CASSFKGYGYTF; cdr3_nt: TGTGCCAGCAGTTTTAAGGGCTATGGCTACACCTTC
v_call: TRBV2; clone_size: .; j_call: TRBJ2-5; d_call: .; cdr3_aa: CASSEVGAYQETQYF; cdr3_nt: TGTGCCAGCAGTGAAGTAGGGGCCTATCAAGAGACCCAGTACTTC
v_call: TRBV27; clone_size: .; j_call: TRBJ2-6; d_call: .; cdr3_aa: CASSPYTGAGANVLTF; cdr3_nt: TGTGCCAGCAGTCCCTATACAGGTGCTGGGGCCAACGTCCTGACTTTC
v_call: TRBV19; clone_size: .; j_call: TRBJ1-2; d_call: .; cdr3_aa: CASSIGSAYGYTF; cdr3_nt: TGTGCCAGTAGTATAGGTTCCGCCTATGGCTACACCTTC
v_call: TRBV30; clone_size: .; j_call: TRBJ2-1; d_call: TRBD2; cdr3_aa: CAWEGLAGSNEQFF; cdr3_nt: TGTGCCTGGGAGGGGCTAGCGGGGAGCAATGAGCAGTTCTTC
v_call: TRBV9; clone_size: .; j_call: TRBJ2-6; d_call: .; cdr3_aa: CASSPSARAKSGANVLTF; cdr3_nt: TGTGCCAGCAGCCCATCGGCCAGGGCCAAGTCTGGGGCCAACGTCCTGACTTTC
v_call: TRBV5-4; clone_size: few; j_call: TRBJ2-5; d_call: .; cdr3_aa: CASSVGREGWETQYF; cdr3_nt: TGTGCCAGCAGCGTGGGTCGAGAGGGGTGGGAGACCCAGTACTTC
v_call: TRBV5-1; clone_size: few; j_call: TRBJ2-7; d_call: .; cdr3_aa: CASRRHTYEQYF; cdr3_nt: TGCGCCAGCAGGAGACACACCTACGAGCAGTACTTC
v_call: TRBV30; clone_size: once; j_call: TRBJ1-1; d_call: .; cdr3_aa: CAWSFGGWGANTEAFF; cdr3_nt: TGTGCCTGGAGTTTTGGGGGTTGGGGAGCTAACACTGAAGCTTTCTTT
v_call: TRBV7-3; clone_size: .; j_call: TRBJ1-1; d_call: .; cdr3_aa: CASSLIRDQNTEAFF; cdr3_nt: TGTGCCAGCAGCTTAATAAGGGACCAGAACACTGAAGCTTTCTTT
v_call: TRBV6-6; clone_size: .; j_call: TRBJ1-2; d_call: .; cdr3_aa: CASRATVNYGYTF; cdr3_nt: TGTGCCAGCAGGGCGACAGTAAACTATGGCTACACCTTC
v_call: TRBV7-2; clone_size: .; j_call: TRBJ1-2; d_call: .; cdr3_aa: CASSLGRIDGYTF; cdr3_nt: TGTGCCAGCAGCTTAGGGAGAATCGATGGCTACACCTTC
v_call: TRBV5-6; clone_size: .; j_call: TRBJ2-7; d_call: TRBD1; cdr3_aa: CASSKGQGSLSYEQYF; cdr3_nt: TGTGCCAGCAGCAAAGGACAGGGATCCCTCTCCTACGAGCAGTACTTC
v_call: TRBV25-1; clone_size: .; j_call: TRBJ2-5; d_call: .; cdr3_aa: CASSLGTKYF; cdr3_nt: TGTGCCAGCAGCCTCGGGACAAAGTACTTC
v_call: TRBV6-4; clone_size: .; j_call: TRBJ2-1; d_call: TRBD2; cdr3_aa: CASSQLAGRNNEQFF; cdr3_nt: TGTGCCAGCAGTCAACTAGCGGGGAGGAACAATGAGCAGTTCTTC
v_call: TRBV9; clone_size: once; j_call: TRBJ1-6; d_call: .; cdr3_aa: CASSVAQKTYNSPLHF; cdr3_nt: TGTGCCAGCAGCGTAGCTCAGAAGACCTATAATTCACCCCTCCACTTT
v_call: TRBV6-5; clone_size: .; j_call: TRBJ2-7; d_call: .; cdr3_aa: CASSYSRTRLGDEQYF; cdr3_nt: TGTGCCAGCAGTTACTCGAGAACCAGGCTGGGCGACGAGCAGTACTTC
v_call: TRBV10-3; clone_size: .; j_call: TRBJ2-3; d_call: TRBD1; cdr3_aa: CAISGGQGAFTQYF; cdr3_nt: TGTGCCATCAGTGGGGGACAGGGGGCCTTTACGCAGTATTTT
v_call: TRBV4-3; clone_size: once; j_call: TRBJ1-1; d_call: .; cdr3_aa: CASSQDGGGDTEAFF; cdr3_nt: TGCGCCAGCAGCCAAGACGGGGGTGGGGACACTGAAGCTTTCTTT
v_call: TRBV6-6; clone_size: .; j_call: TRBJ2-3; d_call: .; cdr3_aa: CASSPDGTDTQYF; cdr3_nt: TGTGCCAGCAGTCCGGACGGCACAGATACGCAGTATTTT
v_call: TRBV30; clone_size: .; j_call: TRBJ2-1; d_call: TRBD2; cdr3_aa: CACQNLAGGPSNEQFF; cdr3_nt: TGTGCCTGCCAAAATCTAGCGGGGGGGCCTAGTAATGAGCAGTTCTTC
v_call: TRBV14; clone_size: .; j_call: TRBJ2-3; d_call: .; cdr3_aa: CASSPQRGATDTQYF; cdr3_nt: TGTGCCAGCAGCCCTCAGAGGGGGGCTACAGATACGCAGTATTTT
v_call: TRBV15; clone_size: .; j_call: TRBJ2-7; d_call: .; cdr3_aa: CATSRAVQGGKSEQYF; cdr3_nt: TGTGCCACCAGCAGAGCTGTCCAGGGAGGAAAAAGCGAGCAGTACTTC
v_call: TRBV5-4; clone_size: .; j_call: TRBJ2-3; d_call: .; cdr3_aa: CASTPQGSRSTDTQYF; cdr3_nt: TGTGCCAGCACCCCCCAGGGTAGTAGAAGCACAGATACGCAGTATTTT